The clone carrying this T cell receptor (beta chain) came up a few times. Germline V gene lookup returns CDR1 GTSNPN and CDR2 SVGIG (reference sequence). The CDR3 totals 13 residues. V lost 0 bases and J lost 4, with 7 bases in between. The source of the sample is a study of blood T cell repertoires in COVID-19. Study-wide context: Some COVID-19 samples were acute and others convalescent; all came from the United States, Italy and Spain. Nucleic acid was either cDNA or gDNA, and it came from T cells, B-cell-depleted T cells, or PBMCs.

Original data processing: How many nucleated cells were present was estimated from reference gene primer amplification. Method: immunoSEQ multiplex PCR; TCRdb's copy keeps in-frame clones and lacks some. V, J and clone size are taken as reported in that table, and D and trimming were inferred from the DNA itself. Among about 180,000 clones, almost 80% were seen once, and the ten largest hold roughly 25%. The rearrangement links TRBV30 to TRBJ1-5, with a tentative D call TRBD1 (5 bases). What was sequenced was peripheral blood. The source of this sequence is a woman between 65 and 79 years old with acute or convalescent COVID-19. CDR3 coding DNA: TGTGCCTGGAGTGTCAGGGCGAATCAGCCCCAGCATTTT. Translating gives CAWSVRANQPQHF.